This passage covers 7 T cell receptor beta chains from one sample sequenced in a study of cytomegalovirus exposure and HLA in healthy donors. The primer mix had 60 Vbeta and 13 Jbeta primers. The method was immunoSEQ multiplex PCR; TCRdb's version includes in-frame clones alone and lacks a portion of them. The sample includes approximately 190,000 clones, roughly 76% seen only once; the top ten take approximately 6.3%. Specimen: PBMCs. These TCRs come from a man aged 35 to 55 in good health and CMV-seropositive.

The chain carries TRBV6-5 and TRBJ1-3; D gene uncertain. This CDR3 is built from 14 residues. Per the germline V gene, CDR1 is MNHEY and CDR2 is SVGAGI. The V end lost 5 bases, the J end lost 4 bases, and 12 bases lay between the germline ends. The CDR3 DNA follows: TGTGCCAGCAGTGTTGGACGGGGAGGAAACACCATATATTTT. It specifies CASSVGRGGNTIYF.

In the case of this clone: At the DNA level, this CDR3 is encoded by other sequences in the same sample as well. V and J are TRBV30 and TRBJ2-7; 10 bases are a match to TRBD1. CDR1 is GTSNPN and CDR2 is SVGIG in the germline V gene (reference sequence). Losses at the gene ends were 2 bases for V and 0 bases for J; bases not matched to a gene: 10. The CDR3 sequence is 17 residues long. Here the CDR3 reads CAWSRPGQGIFSYEQYF. CDR3 nucleotide sequence: TGTGCCTGGAGTCGACCGGGACAGGGGATTTTCTCCTACGAGCAGTACTTC.

The V gene is TRBV4-3, the J gene TRBJ2-3; 11 bases line up with TRBD1. This CDR3 is built from 15 residues. V shed 3 bases, J shed 7 bases, and the junction held 6 bases outside the gene matches. The germline gives CDR1 LGHNA, CDR2 YSLEER. The CDR3 sequence: CASSQGTGGWHTQYF. Here the CDR3 DNA reads TGCGCCAGCAGCCAGGGGACAGGGGGTTGGCATACGCAGTATTTT.

The CDR3 is CASSTPGAPRDEQYF. The DNA for the CDR3 is TGTGCCAGCAGCACCCCAGGGGCGCCAAGGGACGAGCAGTACTTC. J is TRBJ2-7 and V is TRBV13, with D tentatively TRBD1 (6 bases). V lost 5 bases and J lost 5, with 19 bases in between. CDR1 PRHDT and CDR2 FYEKMQ come from the germline V gene (reference sequence). The length of the CDR3 is 15 residues.

The J gene is TRBJ2-7, the V gene TRBV19; TRBD2 aligns across 7 bases. There are 11 residues in the CDR3. Germline-derived CDR1 and CDR2 are LNHDA and SQIVND (reference sequence). CDR3 sequence reads: CASSGSYEQYF. CDR3 DNA sequence: TGTGCTTCTAGCGGCTCCTACGAGCAGTACTTC. The complete variable domain, with remaining parts taken from reference TRBV19 and TRBJ2-7, reads DGGITQSPKYLFRKEGQNVTLSCEQNLNHDAMYWYRQDPGQGLRLIYYSQIVNDFQKGDIAEGYSVSREKKESFPLTVTSAQKNPTAFYLCASSGSYEQYFGPGTRLTVT.

About this clone: Sequence at one end of the junction differs from germline and may be a read error. This chain connects TRBV7-7 to TRBJ2-2; weak D call: TRBD2 (5 bases). This CDR3 has 14 amino acids. CDR1 and CDR2 from the germline V gene are SSHAT and FNYEAQ (reference sequence). DNA of the CDR3: TGTGCTAGCAGCTTAGGAGGAGGCGGCGGGGAGCTGTTTTTT. Translating gives CASSLGGGGGELFF.

J is TRBJ1-1 and V is TRBV28, with no clear D. The CDR3 runs to 15 residues. The germline V and J ends were trimmed by 1 base and 1 base, with 10 bases remaining between them. The germline V gene encodes CDR1 MDHEN and CDR2 SYDVKM. The CDR3 reads CASSLFGEGNTEAFF. The CDR3 DNA is TGTGCCAGCAGTTTATTTGGGGAGGGGAACACTGAAGCTTTCTTT.